A selection of T cell receptor beta chains follows, all from one sample in a study of blood T cell repertoires in COVID-19. Assay: immunoSEQ multiplex PCR; the TCRdb copy retains only in-frame clones and omits some. The table lists 93,000 or so clones, 84% of them singletons. Source material: peripheral blood. Source of these receptors: a human donor in a cohort sampled during active COVID-19. Each CDR3 is given with its conserved first and last residue. Fields, in order: D gene, J gene, V gene, CDR3 protein. A D gene is named only where the DNA matches it firmly.

d_call: TRBD1; j_call: TRBJ1-2; v_call: TRBV5-1; cdr3_aa: CASSLGQGLGYTF
d_call: TRBD2; j_call: TRBJ2-5; v_call: TRBV30; cdr3_aa: CAWSGGLAGIETQYF
d_call: -; j_call: TRBJ2-7; v_call: TRBV15; cdr3_aa: CATSHGQSSYEQYF
d_call: TRBD1; j_call: TRBJ1-2; v_call: TRBV30; cdr3_aa: CAWSVSRTGGSYTF
d_call: -; j_call: TRBJ1-4; v_call: TRBV5-1; cdr3_aa: CASSLRAGATNEKLFF
d_call: -; j_call: TRBJ1-1; v_call: TRBV5-6; cdr3_aa: CASSLVGRAVGAFF
d_call: -; j_call: TRBJ1-4; v_call: TRBV6-1; cdr3_aa: CASSEPNREKLFF
d_call: -; j_call: TRBJ2-1; v_call: TRBV7-9; cdr3_aa: CASSLSESSYNEQFF
d_call: -; j_call: TRBJ2-7; v_call: TRBV7-2; cdr3_aa: CASSRRVGTSSYEQYF
d_call: -; j_call: TRBJ2-7; v_call: TRBV11-3; cdr3_aa: CASSLGQSLGRYEQYF
d_call: TRBD1; j_call: TRBJ1-5; v_call: TRBV6-1; cdr3_aa: CASSERQGASQPQHF
d_call: TRBD2; j_call: TRBJ2-1; v_call: TRBV2; cdr3_aa: CASSGLALYNEQFF